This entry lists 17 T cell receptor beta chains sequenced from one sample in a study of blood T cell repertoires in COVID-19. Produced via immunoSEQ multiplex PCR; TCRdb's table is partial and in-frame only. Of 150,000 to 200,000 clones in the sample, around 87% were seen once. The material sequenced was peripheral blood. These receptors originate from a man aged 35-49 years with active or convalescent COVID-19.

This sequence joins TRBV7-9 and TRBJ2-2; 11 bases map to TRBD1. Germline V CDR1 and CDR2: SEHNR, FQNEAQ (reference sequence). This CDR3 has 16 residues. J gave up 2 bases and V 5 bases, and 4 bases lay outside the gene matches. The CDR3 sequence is CASSDRTGGNTGELFF. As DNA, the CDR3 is TGTGCCAGCAGCGACCGGACAGGGGGCAACACCGGGGAGCTGTTTTTT.

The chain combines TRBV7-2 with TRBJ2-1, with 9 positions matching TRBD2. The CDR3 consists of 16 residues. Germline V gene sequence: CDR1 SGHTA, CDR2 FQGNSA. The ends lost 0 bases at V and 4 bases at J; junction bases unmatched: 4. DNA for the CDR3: TGTGCCAGCAGCTTAGCGCCAGCGGGGGGATACAATGAGCAGTTCTTC. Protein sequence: CASSLAPAGGYNEQFF.

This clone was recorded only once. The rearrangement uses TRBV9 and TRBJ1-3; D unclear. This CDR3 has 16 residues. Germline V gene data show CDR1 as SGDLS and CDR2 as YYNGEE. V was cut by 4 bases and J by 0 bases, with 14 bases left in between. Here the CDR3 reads CASSPPSAVSGNTIYF. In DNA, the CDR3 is TGTGCCAGCAGCCCCCCCAGTGCAGTCTCTGGAAACACCATATATTTT.

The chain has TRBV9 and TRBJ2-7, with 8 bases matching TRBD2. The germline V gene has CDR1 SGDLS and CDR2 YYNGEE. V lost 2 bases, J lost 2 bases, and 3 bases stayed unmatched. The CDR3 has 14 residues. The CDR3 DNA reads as TGTGCCAGCAGCGTCGCGGGACTAGCCTACGAGCAGTACTTC. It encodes CASSVAGLAYEQYF.

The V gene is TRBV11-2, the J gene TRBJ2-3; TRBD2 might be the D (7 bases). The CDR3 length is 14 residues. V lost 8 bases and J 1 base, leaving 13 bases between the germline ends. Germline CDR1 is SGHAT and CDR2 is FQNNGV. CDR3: CASGGGFGTDTQYF. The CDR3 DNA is TGTGCCAGCGGGGGGGGCTTCGGCACAGATACGCAGTATTTT.

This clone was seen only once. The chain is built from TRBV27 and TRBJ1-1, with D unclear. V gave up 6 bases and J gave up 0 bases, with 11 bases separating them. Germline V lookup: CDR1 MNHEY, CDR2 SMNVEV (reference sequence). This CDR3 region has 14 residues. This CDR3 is CASSPSTVNTEAFF. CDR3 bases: TGTGCCAGCAGCCCAAGCACAGTGAACACTGAAGCTTTCTTT.

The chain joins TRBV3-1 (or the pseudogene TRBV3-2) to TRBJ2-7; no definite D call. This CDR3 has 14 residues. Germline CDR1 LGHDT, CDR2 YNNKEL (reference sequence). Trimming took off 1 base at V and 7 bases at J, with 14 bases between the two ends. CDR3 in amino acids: CASSQVIQSREQYF. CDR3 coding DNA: TGTGCCAGCAGCCAAGTCATACAGAGTAGGGAGCAGTACTTC.

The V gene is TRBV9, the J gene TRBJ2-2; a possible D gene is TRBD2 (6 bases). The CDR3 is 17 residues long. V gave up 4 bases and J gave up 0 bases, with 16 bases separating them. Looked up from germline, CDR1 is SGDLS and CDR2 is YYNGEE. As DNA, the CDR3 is TGTGCCAGCAGCCCCCGACTAGAAATACCGAACACCGGGGAGCTGTTTTTT. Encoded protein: CASSPRLEIPNTGELFF.

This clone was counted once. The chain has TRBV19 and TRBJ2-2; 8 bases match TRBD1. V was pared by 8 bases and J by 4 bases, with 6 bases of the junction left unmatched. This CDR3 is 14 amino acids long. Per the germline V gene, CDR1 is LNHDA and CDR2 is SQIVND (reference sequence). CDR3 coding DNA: TGTGCCAGTCCCCGGACAGGGCCCACCGGGGAGCTGTTTTTT. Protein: CASPRTGPTGELFF.

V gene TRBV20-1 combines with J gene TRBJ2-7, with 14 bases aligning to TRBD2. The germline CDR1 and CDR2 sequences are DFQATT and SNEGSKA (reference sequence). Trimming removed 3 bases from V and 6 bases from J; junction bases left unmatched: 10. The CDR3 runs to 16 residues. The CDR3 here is CSASGLTSGGDPEQYF. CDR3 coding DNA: TGCAGTGCTAGTGGATTGACTAGCGGGGGGGACCCCGAGCAGTACTTC.

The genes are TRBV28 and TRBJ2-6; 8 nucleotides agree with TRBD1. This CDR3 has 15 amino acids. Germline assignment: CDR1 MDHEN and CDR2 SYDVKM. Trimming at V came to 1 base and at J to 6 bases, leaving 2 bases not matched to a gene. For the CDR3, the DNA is TGTGCCAGCAGTTTATTACAGGGGGAGGCCAACGTCCTGACTTTC. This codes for CASSLLQGEANVLTF.

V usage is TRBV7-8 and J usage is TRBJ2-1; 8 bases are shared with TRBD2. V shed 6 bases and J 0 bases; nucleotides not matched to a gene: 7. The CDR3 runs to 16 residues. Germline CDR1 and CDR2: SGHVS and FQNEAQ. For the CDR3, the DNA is TGTGCCAGCAGTTCCAGGCGGGGGGCCTCCTACAATGAGCAGTTCTTC. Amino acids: CASSSRRGASYNEQFF.

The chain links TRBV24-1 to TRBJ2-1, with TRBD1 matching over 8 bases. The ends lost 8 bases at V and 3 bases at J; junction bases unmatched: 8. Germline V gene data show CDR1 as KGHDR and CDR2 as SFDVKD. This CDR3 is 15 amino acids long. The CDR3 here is CATINQGARYNEQFF. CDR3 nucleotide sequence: TGTGCCACCATCAACCAGGGGGCCCGCTACAATGAGCAGTTCTTC.

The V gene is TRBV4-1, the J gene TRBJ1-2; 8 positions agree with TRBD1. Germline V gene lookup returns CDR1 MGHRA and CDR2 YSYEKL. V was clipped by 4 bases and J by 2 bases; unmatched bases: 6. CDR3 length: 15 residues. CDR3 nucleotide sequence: TGCGCCAGCAGCCTAGACGGACAGGGAAACTATGGCTACACCTTC. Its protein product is CASSLDGQGNYGYTF.

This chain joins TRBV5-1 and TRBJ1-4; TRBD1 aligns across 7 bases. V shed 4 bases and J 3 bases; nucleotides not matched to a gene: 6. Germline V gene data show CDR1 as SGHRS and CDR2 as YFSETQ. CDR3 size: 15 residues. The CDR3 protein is CASSAAGTANEKLFF. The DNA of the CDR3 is TGCGCCAGCAGCGCAGCCGGGACAGCTAATGAAAAACTGTTTTTT.

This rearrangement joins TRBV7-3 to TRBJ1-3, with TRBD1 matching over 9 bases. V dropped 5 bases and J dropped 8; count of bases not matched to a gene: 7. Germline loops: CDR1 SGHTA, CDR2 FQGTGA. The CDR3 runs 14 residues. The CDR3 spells CASSPRDRVDTIYF. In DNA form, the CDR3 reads TGTGCCAGCAGCCCTAGGGACAGGGTGGACACCATATATTTT.

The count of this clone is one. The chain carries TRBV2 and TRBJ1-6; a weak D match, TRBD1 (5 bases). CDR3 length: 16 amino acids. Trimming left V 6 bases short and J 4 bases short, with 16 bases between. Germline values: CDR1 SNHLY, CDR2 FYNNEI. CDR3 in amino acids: CASRSRTGLYNSPLHF. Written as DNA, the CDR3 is TGTGCCAGCAGGAGTCGAACAGGTCTTTATAATTCACCCCTCCACTTT.